The clone carrying this T cell receptor beta chain was counted between two and nine times. The target antigen is unknown. The data originate from a study of T cell repertoires in cytomegalovirus infection. Study-level findings and limits: Cumulated frequencies of public TCR beta families served to identify carriers of CMV plus the relevant HLA.

TCRdb used MiXCR to reprocess the reads, holding one entry per CDR3 protein. The sample holds more than 250,000 distinct CDR3 sequences, approximately 25% seen once. V lost 0 bases and J lost 5, with 11 bases in between. The CDR3 is made up of 15 amino acids. CDR1 and CDR2 (germline): LNHNV, YYDKDF (reference sequence). The chain is built from TRBV15 and TRBJ2-1; D is undetermined. The sequenced sample was cultured PBMCs, obtained from culture after CMV antigen stimulation. The receptor's source is a human donor in good health (CMV status not recorded). Some clones in this sample may be carry-over from other donors' samples. DNA of the CDR3: TGTGCCACCAGCAGAGAGCTCAGCGCCGACAATGAGCAGTTCTTC. It encodes CATSRELSADNEQFF.